These T cell receptor beta chains were read from a single sample in a study of blood T cell repertoires in COVID-19. The table came from immunoSEQ multiplex PCR; TCRdb's copy has only in-frame clones and leaves some out. Of about 78,000 clones listed, 90% are singletons. Source material: peripheral blood. These receptors originate from a woman aged 50 to 60 in a cohort sampled during active COVID-19. Both conserved end residues are part of each CDR3. D genes are given only for firm matches. A clone size is listed for some rows: how often the clone was seen (once, few, many), or a class if it is expanded.

abundance: NA
d_gene: TRBD1
j_gene: TRBJ2-2
v_gene: TRBV5-1
CDR3aa: CASSPSSRQGAGGELFF
CDR3nt: TGCGCCAGCAGCCCCTCCTCGCGACAGGGGGCTGGCGGGGAGCTGTTTTTT

abundance: NA
d_gene: TRBD2
j_gene: TRBJ2-1
v_gene: TRBV28
CDR3aa: CASTSSGSPTSYNEQFF
CDR3nt: TGTGCCAGCACCTCTAGCGGGAGCCCCACCTCCTACAATGAGCAGTTCTTC

abundance: once
d_gene: NA
j_gene: TRBJ1-1
v_gene: TRBV19
CDR3aa: CASGRGTINTEAFF
CDR3nt: TGTGCCAGTGGACGGGGGACTATTAACACTGAAGCTTTCTTT

abundance: NA
d_gene: TRBD2
j_gene: TRBJ2-1
v_gene: TRBV30
CDR3aa: CAWSVTAGDYNEQFF
CDR3nt: TGTGCCTGGAGTGTAACAGCGGGAGACTACAATGAGCAGTTCTTC

abundance: NA
d_gene: TRBD1
j_gene: TRBJ1-5
v_gene: TRBV27
CDR3aa: CASSPRTGDQPQHF
CDR3nt: TGTGCCAGCAGTCCGAGGACAGGGGACCAGCCCCAGCATTTT

abundance: NA
d_gene: TRBD1
j_gene: TRBJ1-5
v_gene: TRBV19
CDR3aa: CASTPTGGSDSNQPQHF
CDR3nt: TGTGCCAGTACCCCGACAGGGGGCTCCGATAGCAATCAGCCCCAGCATTTT

abundance: NA
d_gene: NA
j_gene: TRBJ2-7
v_gene: TRBV10-3
CDR3aa: CASGFGLESYEQYF
CDR3nt: TGTGCCTCCGGGTTTGGACTGGAATCCTACGAGCAGTACTTC

abundance: NA
d_gene: TRBD1
j_gene: TRBJ1-5
v_gene: TRBV27
CDR3aa: CASSRRGRRESNQPQHF
CDR3nt: TGTGCCAGCAGTCGAAGGGGGCGCAGAGAAAGCAATCAGCCCCAGCATTTT

abundance: NA
d_gene: TRBD1
j_gene: TRBJ2-7
v_gene: TRBV28
CDR3aa: CASSRGQLPTKQYF
CDR3nt: TGTGCCAGCAGTAGGGGACAGCTTCCTACGAAGCAGTACTTC

abundance: NA
d_gene: TRBD2
j_gene: TRBJ2-5
v_gene: TRBV11-2
CDR3aa: CASGSGGEETQYF
CDR3nt: TGTGCCAGCGGTTCGGGAGGGGAGGAGACCCAGTACTTC

abundance: NA
d_gene: TRBD1
j_gene: TRBJ1-5
v_gene: TRBV3-1/TRBV3-2
CDR3aa: CASSTGVGQPQHF
CDR3nt: TGTGCCAGCAGCACAGGGGTCGGGCAGCCCCAGCATTTT

abundance: NA
d_gene: NA
j_gene: TRBJ2-5
v_gene: TRBV28
CDR3aa: CASSPTGIRETQYF
CDR3nt: TGTGCCAGCAGTCCCACAGGGATTCGAGAGACCCAGTACTTC

abundance: NA
d_gene: NA
j_gene: TRBJ1-1
v_gene: TRBV27
CDR3aa: CASSWQGTVNTEAFF
CDR3nt: TGTGCCAGCAGTTGGCAGGGAACGGTTAACACTGAAGCTTTCTTT

abundance: NA
d_gene: NA
j_gene: TRBJ2-1
v_gene: TRBV7-9
CDR3aa: CASSLGGGPYNEQFF
CDR3nt: TGTGCCAGCAGCTTAGGAGGGGGACCCTACAATGAGCAGTTCTTC

abundance: few
d_gene: NA
j_gene: TRBJ2-7
v_gene: TRBV27
CDR3aa: CASSPSPHLYEQYF
CDR3nt: TGTGCCAGCAGTCCTAGCCCTCATCTCTACGAGCAGTACTTC

abundance: NA
d_gene: TRBD2
j_gene: TRBJ2-5
v_gene: TRBV11-1
CDR3aa: CASSHTTSGQETQYF
CDR3nt: TGTGCCAGCAGCCATACTACTAGCGGCCAAGAGACCCAGTACTTC

abundance: NA
d_gene: TRBD2
j_gene: TRBJ2-3
v_gene: TRBV19
CDR3aa: CASSIPLAGGDTQYF
CDR3nt: TGTGCCAGTAGTATCCCCCTAGCGGGAGGAGATACGCAGTATTTT

abundance: NA
d_gene: TRBD2
j_gene: TRBJ2-1
v_gene: TRBV6-5
CDR3aa: CASSYSTGGGNEQFF
CDR3nt: TGTGCCAGCAGTTACTCTACGGGAGGAGGGAATGAGCAGTTCTTC

abundance: NA
d_gene: TRBD1
j_gene: TRBJ1-1
v_gene: TRBV28
CDR3aa: CASSPPGTGRWTEAFF
CDR3nt: TGTGCCAGCAGCCCTCCCGGGACAGGGCGGTGGACTGAAGCTTTCTTT

abundance: NA
d_gene: TRBD2
j_gene: TRBJ2-7
v_gene: TRBV5-4
CDR3aa: CASSPETSAIYEQYF
CDR3nt: TGTGCCAGCAGCCCCGAGACTAGCGCCATCTACGAGCAGTACTTC

abundance: NA
d_gene: TRBD2
j_gene: TRBJ2-3
v_gene: TRBV7-8
CDR3aa: CASSLVRLAGAVLDTQYF
CDR3nt: TGTGCCAGCAGCTTAGTTCGACTAGCGGGTGCGGTGTTGGATACGCAGTATTTT

abundance: NA
d_gene: TRBD1
j_gene: TRBJ2-5
v_gene: TRBV5-8
CDR3aa: CASNVDRAPEETQYF
CDR3nt: TGTGCCAGCAACGTCGACAGGGCGCCAGAGGAGACCCAGTACTTC

abundance: NA
d_gene: NA
j_gene: TRBJ2-1
v_gene: TRBV9
CDR3aa: CASSVSGKSYNEQFF
CDR3nt: TGTGCCAGCAGCGTTAGCGGAAAATCCTACAATGAGCAGTTCTTC

abundance: NA
d_gene: TRBD2
j_gene: TRBJ2-1
v_gene: TRBV28
CDR3aa: CASSLAGGEDEQFF
CDR3nt: TGTGCCAGCAGTTTAGCGGGAGGAGAGGATGAGCAGTTCTTC

abundance: NA
d_gene: TRBD1
j_gene: TRBJ2-7
v_gene: TRBV29-1
CDR3aa: CSVEDSGGHEQYF
CDR3nt: TGCAGCGTTGAAGATTCAGGGGGCCACGAGCAGTACTTC

abundance: NA
d_gene: TRBD1
j_gene: TRBJ1-4
v_gene: TRBV7-6
CDR3aa: CASSLGTGPNEKLFF
CDR3nt: TGTGCCAGCAGCTTAGGGACAGGCCCTAATGAAAAACTGTTTTTT

abundance: few
d_gene: NA
j_gene: TRBJ1-5
v_gene: TRBV7-2
CDR3aa: CASSLGENQPQHF
CDR3nt: TGTGCCAGCAGCTTAGGAGAGAATCAGCCCCAGCATTTT

abundance: NA
d_gene: TRBD1
j_gene: TRBJ2-4
v_gene: TRBV6-5
CDR3aa: CASKQGASAKNIQYF
CDR3nt: TGTGCCAGCAAACAGGGGGCTTCAGCCAAAAACATTCAGTACTTC

abundance: once
d_gene: NA
j_gene: TRBJ1-1
v_gene: TRBV29-1
CDR3aa: CSVELLKTHYTEAFF
CDR3nt: TGCAGCGTTGAACTACTAAAGACCCACTACACTGAAGCTTTCTTT

abundance: NA
d_gene: TRBD1
j_gene: TRBJ1-3
v_gene: TRBV7-8
CDR3aa: CASSWDRGNTIYF
CDR3nt: TGTGCCAGCAGCTGGGACAGGGGAAACACCATATATTTT

abundance: NA
d_gene: NA
j_gene: TRBJ2-2
v_gene: TRBV7-7
CDR3aa: CASSLHPRDSSTGELFF
CDR3nt: TGTGCTAGCAGCTTACACCCCCGGGACTCCTCCACCGGGGAGCTGTTTTTT

abundance: NA
d_gene: NA
j_gene: TRBJ1-5
v_gene: TRBV1
CDR3aa: CTSSPRTEDSNQPQHF
CDR3nt: TGCACCAGCAGCCCCCGGACAGAAGATAGCAATCAGCCCCAGCATTTT

abundance: NA
d_gene: TRBD2
j_gene: TRBJ2-1
v_gene: TRBV18
CDR3aa: CASSPPGLAGILGGNEQFF
CDR3nt: TGTGCCAGCTCACCACCGGGACTAGCGGGAATCCTTGGCGGCAATGAGCAGTTCTTC

abundance: NA
d_gene: TRBD1
j_gene: TRBJ1-5
v_gene: TRBV19
CDR3aa: CASSMPWTGNQPQHF
CDR3nt: TGTGCCAGTAGTATGCCCTGGACAGGGAATCAGCCCCAGCATTTT

abundance: NA
d_gene: TRBD1
j_gene: TRBJ2-7
v_gene: TRBV9
CDR3aa: CASSVAGQGAYEQYF
CDR3nt: TGTGCCAGCAGCGTAGCGGGACAGGGAGCCTACGAGCAGTACTTC

abundance: few
d_gene: NA
j_gene: TRBJ1-5
v_gene: TRBV27
CDR3aa: CASSFGGQPQHF
CDR3nt: TGTGCCAGCAGCTTCGGGGGTCAGCCCCAGCATTTT

abundance: NA
d_gene: NA
j_gene: TRBJ1-2
v_gene: TRBV14
CDR3aa: CASSQVYSYGYTF
CDR3nt: TGTGCCAGCAGCCAAGTGTACAGCTATGGCTACACCTTC

abundance: NA
d_gene: TRBD1
j_gene: TRBJ1-1
v_gene: TRBV2
CDR3aa: CATGQMNTEAFF
CDR3nt: TGTGCCACGGGACAGATGAACACTGAAGCTTTCTTT

abundance: NA
d_gene: NA
j_gene: TRBJ2-7
v_gene: TRBV6-5
CDR3aa: CASCVGKGGYEQYF
CDR3nt: TGTGCCAGTTGTGTGGGGAAAGGAGGCTACGAGCAGTACTTC

abundance: NA
d_gene: NA
j_gene: TRBJ1-5
v_gene: TRBV24-1
CDR3aa: CATSDPDQPQHF
CDR3nt: TGTGCCACCAGTGACCCGGATCAGCCCCAGCATTTT

abundance: NA
d_gene: TRBD2
j_gene: TRBJ2-3
v_gene: TRBV19
CDR3aa: CASSPHSRLAGAADTQYF
CDR3nt: TGTGCCAGTAGTCCCCATTCTAGACTAGCGGGAGCCGCAGATACGCAGTATTTT